These 21 T cell receptor beta chains came from one sample sequenced in a study of identical twins. TCRdb reanalysed the 5' RACE reads using MiXCR and keeps one entry per CDR3 protein. The sample lists some 1,700,000 distinct CDR3 sequences, around 29% seen once, with 0.27% in the top ten. The material sequenced was cord blood. The receptors here all came from a newborn girl in good health.

The V call is TRBV28, the J call TRBJ2-2; TRBD1 might be the D (6 bases). CDR1 is MDHEN, CDR2 SYDVKM, per germline. The CDR3 extends over 16 amino acids. The ends were cut back, 2 bases at V and 2 bases at J, with 12 bases in the middle. The CDR3 DNA reads as TGTGCCAGCAGTTTAGGGGGACACCTAAACACCGGGGAGCTGTTTTTT. It translates to CASSLGGHLNTGELFF. Drawing the rest from reference TRBV28 and TRBJ2-2, the complete variable domain is DVKVTQSSRYLVKRTGEKVFLECVQDMDHENMFWYRQDPGLGLRLIYFSYDVKMKEKGDIPEGYSVSREKKERFSLILESASTNQTSMYLCASSLGGHLNTGELFFGEGSRLTVL.

V usage is TRBV7-9 and J usage is TRBJ2-2; 9 bases are shared with TRBD1. Germline CDR1 SEHNR, CDR2 FQNEAQ (reference sequence). The V gene end was trimmed by 7 bases and the J gene end by 0 bases; junction bases not matched to a gene: 12. The CDR3 consists of 18 residues. The CDR3 region is CASIFRRTGGPNTGELFF. The CDR3 region has the DNA TGTGCCAGCATCTTTCGCCGAACAGGGGGCCCGAACACCGGGGAGCTGTTTTTT.

The table lists this clonotype with a few counts. The junction differs from germline at one of its ends, possibly a read error. The chain joins TRBV11-2 to TRBJ2-4; D not certain. The germline CDR1 and CDR2 sequences are SGHAT and FQNNGV. The CDR3 contains 14 residues. CDR3 in amino acids: CAGSLELAKNIQYF. DNA for the CDR3: TGTGCCGGCAGCTTAGAACTAGCCAAAAACATTCAGTACTTC.

This clonotype has a handful of counts. CDR3 loop: CSPKGLQPTYEQYF. The CDR3 nucleotides read TGCAGTCCAAAGGGGCTCCAACCGACCTACGAGCAGTACTTC. The genes are TRBV20-1 and TRBJ2-7; the D gene is possibly TRBD1 (5 bases). The CDR3 consists of 14 residues. Germline loops: CDR1 DFQATT, CDR2 SNEGSKA (reference sequence). The V end was cut by 8 bases, the J end by 2 bases, with 19 bases between.

This clonotype was counted a few times. This sequence joins TRBV7-2 and TRBJ2-3; 7 bases align to TRBD2. Germline assignment: CDR1 SGHTA and CDR2 FQGNSA. This CDR3 contains 18 residues. V lost 1 base and J lost 5; bases outside the gene matches: 15. CDR3 region: CASSLVRSGTTTGDTQYF. DNA for the CDR3: TGTGCCAGCAGCTTAGTCCGATCTGGGACTACCACTGGAGATACGCAGTATTTT.

The count of this clonotype is one. This chain connects TRBV29-1 to TRBJ2-5; D possibly corresponds to TRBD1 (6 bases). In germline, CDR1 is SQVTM, CDR2 ANQGSEA. The CDR3 totals 14 residues. Trimming cost V 2 bases and J 5 bases, with 15 bases left between them. The CDR3 here is CSVEYKFDRETQYF. DNA of the CDR3: TGCAGCGTTGAATACAAGTTCGACAGGGAGACCCAGTACTTC.

The rearrangement uses TRBV6-6 and TRBJ2-1; tentatively, D is TRBD1 (5 bases). Between the trimmed V and J ends, which lost 4 bases and 4 bases, there was a span of 11 bases. The CDR3 extends over 14 amino acids. Germline CDR1 and CDR2: MNHNY and SVGAGI (reference sequence). CDR3 nucleotide sequence: TGTGCCAGCAGTTTTGGACACCTATACAATGAGCAGTTCTTC. The encoded protein is CASSFGHLYNEQFF.

This chain connects TRBV5-1 to TRBJ2-7; unclear D gene. The CDR3 is 14 residues long. Per germline, CDR1 SGHRS and CDR2 YFSETQ. The V end lost 4 bases, the J end lost 0 bases, and 11 bases lay between the germline ends. Here the CDR3 reads CASSVEWNSYEQYF. CDR3 nucleotide sequence: TGCGCCAGCAGCGTGGAGTGGAACTCCTACGAGCAGTACTTC.

The J gene is TRBJ1-5, the V gene TRBV2; 8 bases are shared with TRBD1. The CDR3 runs to 15 residues. With V trimmed by 6 bases and J by 3 bases, 7 bases remained unmatched. CDR1 is SNHLY, CDR2 FYNNEI, per germline. CDR3 bases: TGTGCCAGCAGCGGACAGGGTTTGGTCAATCAGCCCCAGCATTTT. As protein: CASSGQGLVNQPQHF.

This clonotype was counted only a few times. The chain uses TRBV6-6 and TRBJ1-1, with D possibly TRBD1 on 5 matching bases. Deletions cut 7 bases from V and 4 bases from J, with 16 bases between. Per the germline V gene, CDR1 is MNHNY and CDR2 is SVGAGI (reference sequence). The CDR3 totals 14 residues. The CDR3 DNA sequence: TGTGCCAGCAAATTTGGGGGAGAGGGCACTGAAGCTTTCTTT. Translating gives CASKFGGEGTEAFF.

The rearrangement joins TRBV20-1 to TRBJ2-3; 9 nucleotides match TRBD2. The germline V gene has CDR1 DFQATT and CDR2 SNEGSKA (reference sequence). V trimming: 2 bases; J trimming: 5 bases; junction bases outside the gene matches: 5. The CDR3 runs 14 residues. The CDR3 DNA is TGCAGTGCTAGACGCCTAGCGGGACGAGATACGCAGTATTTT. Translation: CSARRLAGRDTQYF.

Note on this clonotype: Relative to the germline gene, one junction end is altered; a read error may explain this. The chain is built from TRBV12-3 or TRBV12-4 and TRBJ1-6; D unclear. CDR3 length: 12 amino acids. Here the CDR3 DNA reads TGTGCCAGCAGTTCGCCCGGTTCACCCCCCCACTTT. It codes for CASSSPGSPPHF.

This chain joins TRBV4-1 and TRBJ2-5; 7 nucleotides match TRBD2. The ends lost 0 bases at V and 4 bases at J; junction bases unmatched: 11. This CDR3 spans 17 amino acids. CDR1 and CDR2 from the germline V gene are MGHRA and YSYEKL. CDR3 in amino acids: CASSQDNPLASGETQYF. For the CDR3, the DNA is TGCGCCAGCAGCCAAGATAACCCACTAGCGAGTGGAGAGACCCAGTACTTC.

In this sample, this clonotype turned up a few times. This chain links TRBV24-1 with TRBJ2-7, with 7 bases lining up with TRBD1. Looked up from germline, CDR1 is KGHDR and CDR2 is SFDVKD. The CDR3 spans 16 residues. V gave up 2 bases and J gave up 2 bases; unmatched junction bases: 8. The CDR3 reads CATSDSHRDRPYEQYF. CDR3 sequence (DNA): TGTGCCACCAGTGATTCGCACCGGGACAGACCCTACGAGCAGTACTTC.

This clonotype has only a few counts. The rearrangement links TRBV12-3 or TRBV12-4 to TRBJ2-4; 12 bases line up with TRBD2. The J call is uncertain, as TRBJ2-5 better fits the DNA end. The CDR3 is 23 amino acids. The CDR3 here is CASSFRPRGTGFGLAGSQETQYF. The CDR3 nucleotides read TGTGCCAGCAGTTTCAGGCCAAGGGGGACAGGGTTTGGACTAGCGGGGTCCCAAGAGACCCAGTACTTC.

In its sample, this clonotype was seen a few times. The rearrangement uses TRBV20-1 and TRBJ2-5, with unresolved D. This CDR3 region has 10 residues. Germline V lookup: CDR1 DFQATT, CDR2 SNEGSKA (reference sequence). Between the trimmed V and J ends, which lost 6 bases and 11 bases, there was a span of 13 bases. The CDR3 here is CSAAGSAQYF. The CDR3 DNA sequence: TGCAGTGCGGCCGGGTCGGCGCAGTACTTC.

This chain links TRBV4-2 with TRBJ2-7; no firm D call. The V and J ends lost 0 bases and 7 bases respectively, with 16 bases between them. In germline, CDR1 is LGHNA, CDR2 YNFKEQ. The CDR3 is made up of 15 amino acids. CDR3 sequence reads: CASSQDYERAGEQYF. As DNA, the CDR3 is TGTGCCAGCAGCCAAGATTACGAAAGGGCTGGTGAGCAGTACTTC.

A remark on this clonotype: Given a much more abundant clone one base away, this may be a read error. The chain employs TRBV25-1 and TRBJ2-7; 13 bases are a match to TRBD2. The CDR3 contains 14 residues. Germline values: CDR1 MGHDK, CDR2 SYGVNS. The CDR3 loop is CASGEWTSGSEQYF. CDR3 nucleotide sequence: TGTGCCAGCGGTGAATGGACTAGCGGGAGCGAGCAGTACTTC.

This rearrangement joins TRBV27 to TRBJ2-1; 12 bases are shared with TRBD2. Trimming took 4 bases from V and 7 from J; bases not matched to a gene: 11. The CDR3 loop spans 17 amino acids. The germline gives CDR1 MNHEY, CDR2 SMNVEV (reference sequence). In DNA form, the CDR3 reads TGTGCCAGCAGTTCACCTAGCGGGAGGGCCCGGAGGAATGAGCAGTTCTTC. Translated: CASSSPSGRARRNEQFF.

This clonotype occurred a few times. The chain has TRBV20-1 and TRBJ2-3, with TRBD2 matching 10 bases. Germline CDR1 reads DFQATT; CDR2 reads SNEGSKA (reference sequence). V shed 6 bases, J shed 6 bases, and the junction held 9 bases outside the gene matches. CDR3 size: 14 residues. The CDR3 sequence is CSAPSGRVWDTQYF. The CDR3 bases are TGCAGTGCCCCTAGCGGGAGAGTCTGGGATACGCAGTATTTT.

V is TRBV4-1 and J is TRBJ2-3; 8 nucleotides line up with TRBD2. CDR1 is MGHRA and CDR2 is YSYEKL in the germline V gene. The trim removed 4 bases at V and 4 bases at J, leaving 10 bases unmatched. The CDR3 extends over 16 amino acids. The CDR3 sequence is CASSRTATSAPDTQYF. As DNA, the CDR3 is TGCGCCAGCAGCCGGACCGCGACTAGCGCGCCAGATACGCAGTATTTT.